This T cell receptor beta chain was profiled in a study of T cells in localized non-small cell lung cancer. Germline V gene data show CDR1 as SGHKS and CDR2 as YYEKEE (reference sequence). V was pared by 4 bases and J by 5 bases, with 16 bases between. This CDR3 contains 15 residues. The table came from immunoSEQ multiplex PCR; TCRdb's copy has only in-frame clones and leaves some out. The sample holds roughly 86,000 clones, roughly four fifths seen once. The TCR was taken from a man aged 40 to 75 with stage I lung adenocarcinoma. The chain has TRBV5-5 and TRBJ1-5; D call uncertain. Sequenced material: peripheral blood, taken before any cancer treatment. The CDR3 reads CASSLSLAGDQPQHF. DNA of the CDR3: TGTGCCAGCAGCCTTTCCCTCGCCGGTGATCAGCCCCAGCATTTT.